This TCR beta chain was observed in a study of technical replicates of blood from a handful of donors. This CDR3 has 13 amino acids. Germline CDR1 and CDR2: MNHEY and SVGAGI. The V and J ends lost 6 bases and 6 bases, in that order; junction bases with no gene match: 4. Libraries were prepared by immunoSEQ multiplex PCR; TCRdb keeps only in-frame clonotypes and omits some of them. The repertoire has about 59,000 clones, just over 90% of them found once; the top ten carry over 4%. This clonotype was sampled from a human donor in good health. Some clones in this sample may be carry-over from other donors' samples. Sequenced input: PBMCs. The J gene is TRBJ1-2, the V gene TRBV6-5; 10 bases match TRBD1. CDR3 amino acids: CASRGDRGHGYTF. The CDR3, as DNA: TGTGCCAGCAGGGGGGACAGGGGACATGGCTACACCTTC.